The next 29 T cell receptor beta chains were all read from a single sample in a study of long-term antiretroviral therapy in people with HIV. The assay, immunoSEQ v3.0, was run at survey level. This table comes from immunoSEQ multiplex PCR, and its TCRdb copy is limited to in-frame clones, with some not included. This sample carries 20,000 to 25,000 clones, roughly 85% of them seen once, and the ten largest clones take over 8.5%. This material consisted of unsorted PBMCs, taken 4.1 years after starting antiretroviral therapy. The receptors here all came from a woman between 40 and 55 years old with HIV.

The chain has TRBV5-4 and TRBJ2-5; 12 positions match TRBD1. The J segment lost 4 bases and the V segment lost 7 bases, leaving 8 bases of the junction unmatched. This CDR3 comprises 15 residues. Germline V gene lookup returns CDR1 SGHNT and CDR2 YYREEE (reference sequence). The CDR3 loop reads CASQLGTGGPETQYF. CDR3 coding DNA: TGTGCCAGCCAACTGGGGACAGGGGGCCCAGAGACCCAGTACTTC.

CDR3 loop: CASSLGQGRDTEAFF. DNA of the CDR3: TGTGCCAGCAGCTTAGGGCAGGGTAGGGACACTGAAGCTTTCTTT. The chain joins TRBV11-2 to TRBJ1-1; maybe TRBD1 (5 bases). Germline V CDR1 and CDR2: SGHAT, FQNNGV. Trimming removed 1 base at V and 3 bases at J, with 12 bases between. The length of the CDR3 is 15 residues.

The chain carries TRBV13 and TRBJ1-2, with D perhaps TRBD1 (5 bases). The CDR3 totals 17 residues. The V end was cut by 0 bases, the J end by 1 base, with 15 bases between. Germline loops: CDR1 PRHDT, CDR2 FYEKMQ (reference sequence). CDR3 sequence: CASSLGSPDTFNYGYTF. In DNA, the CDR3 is TGTGCCAGCAGCTTAGGGTCCCCGGACACCTTTAACTATGGCTACACCTTC.

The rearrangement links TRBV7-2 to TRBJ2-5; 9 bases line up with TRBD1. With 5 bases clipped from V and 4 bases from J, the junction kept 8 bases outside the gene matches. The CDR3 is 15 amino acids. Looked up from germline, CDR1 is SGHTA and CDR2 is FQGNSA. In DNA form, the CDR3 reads TGTGCCAGCAGCGCTCGGACAGGGGCGCCAGAGACCCAGTACTTC. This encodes CASSARTGAPETQYF.

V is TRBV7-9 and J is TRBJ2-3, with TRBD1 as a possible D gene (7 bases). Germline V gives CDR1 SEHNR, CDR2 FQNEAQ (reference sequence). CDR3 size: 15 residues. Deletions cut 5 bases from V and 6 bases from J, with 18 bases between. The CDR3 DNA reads TGTGCCAGCAGCGGTCGGGGGACAGTGAAGGATACGCAGTATTTT. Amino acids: CASSGRGTVKDTQYF.

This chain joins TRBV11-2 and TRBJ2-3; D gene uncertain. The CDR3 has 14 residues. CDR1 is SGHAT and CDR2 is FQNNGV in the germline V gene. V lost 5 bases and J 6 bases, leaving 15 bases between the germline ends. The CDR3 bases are TGTGCCAGCAGCCTCCGGTTCTCTACGGATACGCAGTATTTT. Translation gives CASSLRFSTDTQYF.

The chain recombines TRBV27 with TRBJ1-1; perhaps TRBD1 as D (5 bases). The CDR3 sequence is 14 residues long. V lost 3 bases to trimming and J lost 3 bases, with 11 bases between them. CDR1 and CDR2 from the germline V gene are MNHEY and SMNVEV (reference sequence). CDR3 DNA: TGTGCCAGCAGTTTTTTTATGGGGGACACTGAAGCTTTCTTT. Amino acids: CASSFFMGDTEAFF.

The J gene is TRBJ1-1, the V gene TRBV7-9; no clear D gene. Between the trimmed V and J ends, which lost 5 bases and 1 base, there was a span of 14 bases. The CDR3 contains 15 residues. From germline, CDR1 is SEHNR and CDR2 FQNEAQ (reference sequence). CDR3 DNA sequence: TGTGCCAGCAGCCCTATCCTCTCCGCGAACACTGAAGCTTTCTTT. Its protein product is CASSPILSANTEAFF. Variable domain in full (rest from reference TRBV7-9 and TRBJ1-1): DTGVSQNPRHKITKRGQNVTFRCDPISEHNRLYWYRQTLGQGPEFLTYFQNEAQLEKSRLLSDRFSAERPKGSFSTLEIQRTEQGDSAMYLCASSPILSANTEAFFGQGTRLTVV.

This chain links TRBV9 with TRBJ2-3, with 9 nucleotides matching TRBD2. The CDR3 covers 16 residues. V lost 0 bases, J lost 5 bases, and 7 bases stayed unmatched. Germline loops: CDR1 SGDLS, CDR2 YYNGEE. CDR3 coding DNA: TGTGCCAGCAGCGTAGGTTTGGCGGGAGGGAGAGATACGCAGTATTTT. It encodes CASSVGLAGGRDTQYF.

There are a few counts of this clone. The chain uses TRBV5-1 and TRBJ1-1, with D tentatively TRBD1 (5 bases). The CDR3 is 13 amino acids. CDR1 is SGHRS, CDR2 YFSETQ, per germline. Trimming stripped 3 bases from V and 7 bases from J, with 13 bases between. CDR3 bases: TGCGCCAGCAGCTCCGACAGTCCCCTTGAAGCTTTCTTT. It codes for CASSSDSPLEAFF.

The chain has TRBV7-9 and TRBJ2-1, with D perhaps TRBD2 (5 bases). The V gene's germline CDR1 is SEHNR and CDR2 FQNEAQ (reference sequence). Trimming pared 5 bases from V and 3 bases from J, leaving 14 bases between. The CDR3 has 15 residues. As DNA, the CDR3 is TGTGCCAGCAGCCCCTGGTCCGACTACTACAATGAGCAGTTCTTC. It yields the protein CASSPWSDYYNEQFF.

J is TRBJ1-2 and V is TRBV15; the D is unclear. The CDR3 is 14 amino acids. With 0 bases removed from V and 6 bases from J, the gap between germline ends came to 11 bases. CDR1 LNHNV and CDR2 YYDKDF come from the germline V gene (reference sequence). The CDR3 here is CATSRDWDRDGYTF. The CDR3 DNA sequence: TGTGCCACCAGCAGAGATTGGGATCGAGATGGCTACACCTTC.

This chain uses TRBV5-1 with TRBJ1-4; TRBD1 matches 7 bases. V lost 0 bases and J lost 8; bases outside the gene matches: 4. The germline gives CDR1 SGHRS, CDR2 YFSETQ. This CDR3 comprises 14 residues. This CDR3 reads CASSLGQGREKLFF. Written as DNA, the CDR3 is TGCGCCAGCAGCTTGGGACAGGGAAGGGAAAAACTGTTTTTT. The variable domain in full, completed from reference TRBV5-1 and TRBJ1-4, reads KAGVTQTPRYLIKTRGQQVTLSCSPISGHRSVSWYQQTPGQGLQFLFEYFSETQRNKGNFPGRFSGRQFSNSRSEMNVSTLELGDSALYLCASSLGQGREKLFFGSGTQLSVL.

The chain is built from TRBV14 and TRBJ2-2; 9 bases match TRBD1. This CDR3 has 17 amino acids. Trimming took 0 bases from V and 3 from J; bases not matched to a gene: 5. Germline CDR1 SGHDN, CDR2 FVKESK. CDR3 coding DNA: TGTGCCAGCAGCCAAGATTGGGACAGGGATGACACCGGGGAGCTGTTTTTT. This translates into CASSQDWDRDDTGELFF.

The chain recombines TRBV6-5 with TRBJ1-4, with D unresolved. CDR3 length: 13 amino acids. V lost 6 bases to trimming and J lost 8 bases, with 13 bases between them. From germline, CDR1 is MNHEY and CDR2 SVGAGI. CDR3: CASSASNWEKLFF. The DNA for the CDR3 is TGTGCCAGCAGCGCAAGCAATTGGGAAAAACTGTTTTTT.

The CDR3 DNA reads TGTGCCAGCAGTTTAGGCGCGGGCTCCTACGAGCAGTACTTC. Translation: CASSLGAGSYEQYF. The rearrangement links TRBV27 to TRBJ2-7; possible D gene TRBD2, 5 bases. Trimming stripped 2 bases from V and 0 bases from J, with 8 bases between. CDR1 is MNHEY, CDR2 SMNVEV, per germline (reference sequence). The length of the CDR3 is 14 residues.

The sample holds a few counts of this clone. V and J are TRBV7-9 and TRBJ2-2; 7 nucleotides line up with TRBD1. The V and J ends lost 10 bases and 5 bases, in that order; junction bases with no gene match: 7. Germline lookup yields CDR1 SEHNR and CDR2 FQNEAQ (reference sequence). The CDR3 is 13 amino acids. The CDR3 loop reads CATDRENTGELFF. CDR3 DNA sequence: TGTGCCACCGACAGGGAGAATACCGGGGAGCTGTTTTTT.

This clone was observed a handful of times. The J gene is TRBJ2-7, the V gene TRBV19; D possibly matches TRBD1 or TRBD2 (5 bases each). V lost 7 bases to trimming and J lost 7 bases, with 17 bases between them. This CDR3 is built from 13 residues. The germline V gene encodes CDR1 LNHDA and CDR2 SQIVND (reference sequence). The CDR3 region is CASTPSGGGEQYF. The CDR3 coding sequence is TGTGCCAGTACTCCCTCCGGTGGGGGAGAGCAGTACTTC. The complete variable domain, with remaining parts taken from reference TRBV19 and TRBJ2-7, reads DGGITQSPKYLFRKEGQNVTLSCEQNLNHDAMYWYRQDPGQGLRLIYYSQIVNDFQKGDIAEGYSVSREKKESFPLTVTSAQKNPTAFYLCASTPSGGGEQYFGPGTRLTVT.

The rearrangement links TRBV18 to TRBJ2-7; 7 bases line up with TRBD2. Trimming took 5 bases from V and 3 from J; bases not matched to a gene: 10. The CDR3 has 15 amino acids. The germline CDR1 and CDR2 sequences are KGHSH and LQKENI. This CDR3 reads CASSVAGDSNYEQYF. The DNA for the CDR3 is TGTGCCAGCTCAGTGGCGGGAGACTCCAACTACGAGCAGTACTTC.

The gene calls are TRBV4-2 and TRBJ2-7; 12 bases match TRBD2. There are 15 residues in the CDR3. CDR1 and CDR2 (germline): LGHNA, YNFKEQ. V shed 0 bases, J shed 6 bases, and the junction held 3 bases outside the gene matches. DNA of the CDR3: TGTGCCAGCAGCCAAGATGGACTAGCGGGGATCGAGCAGTACTTC. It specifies CASSQDGLAGIEQYF.

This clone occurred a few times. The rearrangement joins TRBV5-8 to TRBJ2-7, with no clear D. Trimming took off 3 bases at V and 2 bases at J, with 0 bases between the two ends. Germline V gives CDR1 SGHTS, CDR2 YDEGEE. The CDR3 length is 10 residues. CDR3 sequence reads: CASSSYEQYF. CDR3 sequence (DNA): TGTGCCAGCAGCTCCTACGAGCAGTACTTC.

DNA for the CDR3: TGTGCCACCCGGGGGGAGGTGACTGAAGCTTTCTTT. Translated, it gives CATRGEVTEAFF. This chain links TRBV15 with TRBJ1-1, with TRBD1 as a possible D gene (5 bases). Germline lookup yields CDR1 LNHNV and CDR2 YYDKDF (reference sequence). Trimming left V 8 bases short and J 5 bases short, with 12 bases between. The CDR3 has 12 amino acids.

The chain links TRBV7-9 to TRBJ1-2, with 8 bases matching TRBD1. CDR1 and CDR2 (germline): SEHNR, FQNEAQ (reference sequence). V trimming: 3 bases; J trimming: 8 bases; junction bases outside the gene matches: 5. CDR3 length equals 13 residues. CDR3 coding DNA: TGTGCCAGCAGCTTGGGGGACAGGCGGGGCTACACCTTC. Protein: CASSLGDRRGYTF.

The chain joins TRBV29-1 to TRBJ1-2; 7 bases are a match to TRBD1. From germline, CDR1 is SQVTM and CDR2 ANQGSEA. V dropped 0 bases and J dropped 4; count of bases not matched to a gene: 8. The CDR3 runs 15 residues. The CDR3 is CSVEDTTGLFYGYTF. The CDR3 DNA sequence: TGCAGCGTTGAAGATACGACAGGGTTATTCTATGGCTACACCTTC.

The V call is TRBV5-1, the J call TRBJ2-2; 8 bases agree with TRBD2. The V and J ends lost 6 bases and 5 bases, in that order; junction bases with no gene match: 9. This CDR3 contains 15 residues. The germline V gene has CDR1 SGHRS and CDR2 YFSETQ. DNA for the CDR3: TGCGCCAGCAATCCAAGCGGGGGCGGGACCGGGGAGCTGTTTTTT. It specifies CASNPSGGGTGELFF.

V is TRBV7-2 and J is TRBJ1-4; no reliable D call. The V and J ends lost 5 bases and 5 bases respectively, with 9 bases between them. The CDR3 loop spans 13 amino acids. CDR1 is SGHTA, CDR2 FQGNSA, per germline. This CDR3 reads CASSRARNEKLFF. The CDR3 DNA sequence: TGTGCCAGCAGCCGAGCCAGGAATGAAAAACTGTTTTTT. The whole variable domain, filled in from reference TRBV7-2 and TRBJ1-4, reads GAGVSQSPSNKVTEKGKDVELRCDPISGHTALYWYRQSLGQGLEFLIYFQGNSAPDKSGLPSDRFSAERTGGSVSTLTIQRTQQEDSAVYLCASSRARNEKLFFGSGTQLSVL.

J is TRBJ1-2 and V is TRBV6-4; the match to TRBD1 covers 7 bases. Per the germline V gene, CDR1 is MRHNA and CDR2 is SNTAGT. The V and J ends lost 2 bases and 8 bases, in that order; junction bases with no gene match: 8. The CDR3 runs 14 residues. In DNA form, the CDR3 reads TGTGCCAGCAGTGACGTTTTTACAGGGGTAGGCTACACCTTC. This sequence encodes CASSDVFTGVGYTF.

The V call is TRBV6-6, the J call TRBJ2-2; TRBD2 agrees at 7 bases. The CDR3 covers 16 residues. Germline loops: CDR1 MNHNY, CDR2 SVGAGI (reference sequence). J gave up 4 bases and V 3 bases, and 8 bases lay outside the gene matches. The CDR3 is CASSYTPAGVTGELFF. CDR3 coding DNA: TGTGCCAGCAGTTATACACCTGCGGGAGTCACCGGGGAGCTGTTTTTT.

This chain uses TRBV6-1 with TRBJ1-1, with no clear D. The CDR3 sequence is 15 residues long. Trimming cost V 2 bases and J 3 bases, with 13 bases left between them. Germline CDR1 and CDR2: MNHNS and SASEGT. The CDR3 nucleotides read TGTGCCAGCAGTGAAATTTCAAGAAAGGACACTGAAGCTTTCTTT. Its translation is CASSEISRKDTEAFF.